The rows below give T cell receptor beta chains drawn from one sample of a study of blood T cell repertoires in COVID-19. Using immunoSEQ multiplex PCR, the repertoire was profiled, and TCRdb retains in-frame clones only, with some absent. The repertoire holds 200,000 to 300,000 clones, with roughly 91% as singletons. Sequenced material: PBMCs or T cells enriched from blood (not recorded which). All receptors come from a woman aged 25 to 45 who had recovered from COVID-19. The CDR3 runs from the conserved cysteine through the conserved F or W. D genes are given only for firm matches. Some rows have no size entry. The others give once, few or many, or a class for an expanded clone.

J gene: TRBJ2-2
D gene: TRBD1
V gene: TRBV4-3
clone size: NA
CDR3 protein: CASRLLGNAGGWSTGELFF
CDR3 DNA: TGCGCCAGCCGACTTTTAGGTAATGCAGGGGGCTGGAGCACCGGGGAGCTGTTTTTT

J gene: TRBJ2-3
D gene: NA
V gene: TRBV4-3
clone size: once
CDR3 protein: CASSQGGTADTQYF
CDR3 DNA: TGCGCCAGCAGCCAAGGAGGAACCGCAGATACGCAGTATTTT

J gene: TRBJ2-1
D gene: TRBD1
V gene: TRBV30
clone size: NA
CDR3 protein: CAWSVGQGIHEQFF
CDR3 DNA: TGTGCCTGGAGTGTAGGACAGGGAATCCATGAGCAGTTCTTC

J gene: TRBJ1-5
D gene: NA
V gene: TRBV11-2
clone size: NA
CDR3 protein: CASSFGGDQPQHF
CDR3 DNA: TGTGCCAGCAGCTTCGGCGGAGATCAGCCCCAGCATTTT

J gene: TRBJ1-3
D gene: TRBD1
V gene: TRBV7-9
clone size: NA
CDR3 protein: CASSWQTGVHSGNTIYF
CDR3 DNA: TGTGCCAGCAGCTGGCAGACAGGGGTCCACTCTGGAAACACCATATATTTT

J gene: TRBJ2-1
D gene: NA
V gene: TRBV6-4
clone size: NA
CDR3 protein: CASSETLAFYNEQFF
CDR3 DNA: TGTGCCAGCAGTGAGACACTAGCCTTCTACAATGAGCAGTTCTTC

J gene: TRBJ1-2
D gene: TRBD1
V gene: TRBV4-1
clone size: few
CDR3 protein: CASSQGTGRDKGYTF
CDR3 DNA: TGCGCCAGCAGCCAGGGGACAGGCCGAGATAAGGGCTACACCTTC

J gene: TRBJ2-1
D gene: TRBD2
V gene: TRBV19
clone size: NA
CDR3 protein: CASTPSGLVNEQFF
CDR3 DNA: TGTGCCAGTACCCCTAGCGGGCTGGTGAATGAGCAGTTCTTC

J gene: TRBJ2-1
D gene: TRBD1
V gene: TRBV28
clone size: NA
CDR3 protein: CASLPGTGDNEQFF
CDR3 DNA: TGTGCCAGCCTCCCGGGGACAGGGGACAATGAGCAGTTCTTC

J gene: TRBJ2-7
D gene: NA
V gene: TRBV7-9
clone size: NA
CDR3 protein: CASSSAYEQYF
CDR3 DNA: TGTGCCAGCAGCTCAGCCTACGAGCAGTACTTC

J gene: TRBJ1-1
D gene: NA
V gene: TRBV5-1
clone size: NA
CDR3 protein: CASSFSRGLMNTEAFF
CDR3 DNA: TGCGCCAGCAGCTTTTCCAGGGGCTTGATGAACACTGAAGCTTTCTTT

J gene: TRBJ2-1
D gene: TRBD2
V gene: TRBV9
clone size: NA
CDR3 protein: CASSVNSGRESSYNEQFF
CDR3 DNA: TGTGCCAGCAGCGTAAATAGCGGGAGGGAGAGCTCCTACAATGAGCAGTTCTTC

J gene: TRBJ1-1
D gene: TRBD1
V gene: TRBV30
clone size: NA
CDR3 protein: CAWNLPGGREAFF
CDR3 DNA: TGTGCCTGGAATCTTCCAGGGGGTCGTGAAGCTTTCTTT

J gene: TRBJ2-7
D gene: TRBD2
V gene: TRBV3-1/TRBV3-2
clone size: NA
CDR3 protein: CASSRRTGGTSHKEGNYEQYF
CDR3 DNA: TGTGCCAGCAGCCGCAGGACAGGCGGGACTAGCCACAAGGAGGGTAACTACGAGCAGTACTTC

J gene: TRBJ2-3
D gene: TRBD2
V gene: TRBV9
clone size: once
CDR3 protein: CASSVRTSGKSTDTQYF
CDR3 DNA: TGTGCCAGCAGCGTTAGGACTAGCGGGAAGAGCACAGATACGCAGTATTTT

J gene: TRBJ2-3
D gene: TRBD2
V gene: TRBV6-5
clone size: NA
CDR3 protein: CASAPGLAGGAQYF
CDR3 DNA: TGTGCCAGCGCACCGGGACTAGCGGGGGGAGCGCAGTATTTT

J gene: TRBJ2-3
D gene: NA
V gene: TRBV7-7
clone size: NA
CDR3 protein: CASSLGLTDTQYF
CDR3 DNA: TGTGCTAGCAGCCTGGGACTCACAGATACGCAGTATTTT

J gene: TRBJ1-3
D gene: NA
V gene: TRBV4-2
clone size: few
CDR3 protein: CASSQDLQGSGNTIYF
CDR3 DNA: TGTGCCAGCAGCCAAGATCTACAGGGTTCTGGAAACACCATATATTTT

J gene: TRBJ2-2
D gene: NA
V gene: TRBV9
clone size: NA
CDR3 protein: CASSAQQDTGELFF
CDR3 DNA: TGTGCCAGCAGCGCACAACAGGACACCGGGGAGCTGTTTTTT

J gene: TRBJ1-1
D gene: NA
V gene: TRBV2
clone size: NA
CDR3 protein: CASSGAGITEAFF
CDR3 DNA: TGTGCCAGCAGTGGCGCGGGGATCACTGAAGCTTTCTTT

J gene: TRBJ1-5
D gene: NA
V gene: TRBV19
clone size: NA
CDR3 protein: CASKVGISNQPQHF
CDR3 DNA: TGTGCCAGTAAAGTCGGTATTAGCAATCAGCCCCAGCATTTT

J gene: TRBJ2-1
D gene: TRBD1
V gene: TRBV11-2
clone size: NA
CDR3 protein: CASSLQGPYNEQFF
CDR3 DNA: TGTGCCAGCAGCCTACAGGGGCCCTACAATGAGCAGTTCTTC

J gene: TRBJ1-2
D gene: TRBD1
V gene: TRBV6-5
clone size: NA
CDR3 protein: CASSRQGPAGYTF
CDR3 DNA: TGTGCCAGCAGTCGACAGGGGCCGGCAGGCTACACCTTC

J gene: TRBJ2-7
D gene: NA
V gene: TRBV3-1/TRBV3-2
clone size: NA
CDR3 protein: CASSYLQTLTYEQYF
CDR3 DNA: TGTGCCAGCAGCTATCTCCAAACACTAACCTACGAGCAGTACTTC

J gene: TRBJ2-1
D gene: TRBD2
V gene: TRBV10-3
clone size: NA
CDR3 protein: CAISDQREYNEQFF
CDR3 DNA: TGTGCCATCAGTGACCAGCGGGAGTACAATGAGCAGTTCTTC

J gene: TRBJ1-6
D gene: NA
V gene: TRBV28
clone size: NA
CDR3 protein: CASFLSTGRYNSPLHF
CDR3 DNA: TGTGCCAGCTTCCTTAGCACAGGGCGCTATAATTCACCCCTCCACTTT

J gene: TRBJ1-6
D gene: TRBD1
V gene: TRBV5-1
clone size: NA
CDR3 protein: CASSQQGDGSPLHF
CDR3 DNA: TGCGCCAGCAGCCAACAGGGGGACGGTTCACCCCTCCACTTT

J gene: TRBJ2-5
D gene: TRBD2
V gene: TRBV7-2
clone size: NA
CDR3 protein: CASSLGLAGVSQYF
CDR3 DNA: TGTGCCAGCAGCCTTGGACTAGCGGGAGTAAGCCAGTACTTC